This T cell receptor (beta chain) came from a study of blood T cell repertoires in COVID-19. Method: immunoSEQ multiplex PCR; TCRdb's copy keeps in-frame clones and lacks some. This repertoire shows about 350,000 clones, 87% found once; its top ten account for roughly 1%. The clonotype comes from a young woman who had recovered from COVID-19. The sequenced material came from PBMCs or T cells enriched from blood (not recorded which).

The CDR3 coding sequence is TGTGCCAGCAGCCTACCCATCGGGACAGGTAAAGAGACCCAGTACTTC. It is translated as CASSLPIGTGKETQYF. The J gene is TRBJ2-5, the V gene TRBV3-1 (or the pseudogene TRBV3-2); 8 nucleotides line up with TRBD1. The V gene's germline CDR1 is LGHDT and CDR2 YNNKEL (reference sequence). With 4 bases clipped from V and 3 bases from J, the junction kept 10 bases outside the gene matches. CDR3 length: 16 residues.